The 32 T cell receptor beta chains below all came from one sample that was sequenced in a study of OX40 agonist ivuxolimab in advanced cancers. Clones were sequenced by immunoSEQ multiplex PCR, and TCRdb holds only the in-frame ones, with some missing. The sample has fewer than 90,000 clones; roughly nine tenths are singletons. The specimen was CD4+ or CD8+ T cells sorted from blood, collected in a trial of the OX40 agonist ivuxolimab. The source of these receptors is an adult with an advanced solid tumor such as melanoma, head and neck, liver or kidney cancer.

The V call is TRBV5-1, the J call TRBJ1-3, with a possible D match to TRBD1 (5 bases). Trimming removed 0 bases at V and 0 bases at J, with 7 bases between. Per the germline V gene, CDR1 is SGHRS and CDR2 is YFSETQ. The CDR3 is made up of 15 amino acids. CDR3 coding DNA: TGCGCCAGCAGCTTGGGAGGGGTCTCTGGAAACACCATATATTTT. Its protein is CASSLGGVSGNTIYF.

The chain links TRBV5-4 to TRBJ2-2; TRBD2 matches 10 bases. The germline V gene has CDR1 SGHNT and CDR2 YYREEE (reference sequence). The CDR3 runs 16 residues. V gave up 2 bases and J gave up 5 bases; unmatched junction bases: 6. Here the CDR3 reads CASSLMGLARTGELFF. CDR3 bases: TGTGCCAGCAGCTTAATGGGACTAGCGAGGACCGGGGAGCTGTTTTTT.

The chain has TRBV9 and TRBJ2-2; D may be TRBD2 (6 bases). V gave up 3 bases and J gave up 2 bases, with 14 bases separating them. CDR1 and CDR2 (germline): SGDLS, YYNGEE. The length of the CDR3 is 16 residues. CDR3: CASSAWRERNTGELFF. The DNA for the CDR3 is TGTGCCAGCAGCGCCTGGAGGGAAAGAAACACCGGGGAGCTGTTTTTT.

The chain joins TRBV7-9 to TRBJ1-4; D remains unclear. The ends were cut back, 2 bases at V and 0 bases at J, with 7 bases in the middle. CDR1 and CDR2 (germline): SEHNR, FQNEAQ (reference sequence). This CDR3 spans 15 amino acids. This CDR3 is CASSLSLSTNEKLFF. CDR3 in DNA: TGTGCCAGCAGCTTAAGCCTCTCAACTAATGAAAAACTGTTTTTT.

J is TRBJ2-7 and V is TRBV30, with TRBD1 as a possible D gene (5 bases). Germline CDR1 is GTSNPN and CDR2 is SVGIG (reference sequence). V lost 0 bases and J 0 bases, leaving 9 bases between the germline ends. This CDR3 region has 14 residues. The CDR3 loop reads CAWSVTGFSYEQYF. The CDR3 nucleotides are TGTGCCTGGAGTGTAACAGGATTCTCCTACGAGCAGTACTTC.

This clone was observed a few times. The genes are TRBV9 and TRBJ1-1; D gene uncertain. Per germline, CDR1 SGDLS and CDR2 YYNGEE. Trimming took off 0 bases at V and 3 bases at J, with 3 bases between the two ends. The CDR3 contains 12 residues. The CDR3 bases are TGTGCCAGCAGCGTAGGGGACACTGAAGCTTTCTTT. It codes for CASSVGDTEAFF.

This CDR3 is CASSNTGTENQPQHF. The DNA for the CDR3 is TGTGCCAGCAGCAATACCGGGACAGAGAATCAGCCCCAGCATTTT. This chain uses TRBV9 with TRBJ1-5, with 7 bases lining up with TRBD1. This CDR3 has 15 amino acids. Germline V lookup: CDR1 SGDLS, CDR2 YYNGEE. J was trimmed by 4 bases and V by 4 bases; bases with no gene match: 8.

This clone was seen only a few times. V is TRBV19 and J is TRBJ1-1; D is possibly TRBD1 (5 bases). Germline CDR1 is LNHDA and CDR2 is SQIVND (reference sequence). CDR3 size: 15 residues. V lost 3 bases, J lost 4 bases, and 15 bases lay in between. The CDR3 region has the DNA TGTGCCAGTAGTATGAGGGGAGGAGTTGGCACTGAAGCTTTCTTT. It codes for CASSMRGGVGTEAFF.

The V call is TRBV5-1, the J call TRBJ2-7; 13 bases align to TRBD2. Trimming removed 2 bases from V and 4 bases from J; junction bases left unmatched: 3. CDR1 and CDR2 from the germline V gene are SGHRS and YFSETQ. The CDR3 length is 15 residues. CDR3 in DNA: TGCGCCAGCAGCTTAACGACTAGCGGGAGGTACGAGCAGTACTTC. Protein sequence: CASSLTTSGRYEQYF.

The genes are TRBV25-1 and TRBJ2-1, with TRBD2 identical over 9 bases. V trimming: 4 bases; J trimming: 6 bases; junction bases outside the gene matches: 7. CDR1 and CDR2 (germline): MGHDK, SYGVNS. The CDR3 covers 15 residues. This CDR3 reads CASSGLVAGANEQFF. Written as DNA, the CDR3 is TGTGCCAGCAGTGGATTGGTAGCGGGGGCCAATGAGCAGTTCTTC.

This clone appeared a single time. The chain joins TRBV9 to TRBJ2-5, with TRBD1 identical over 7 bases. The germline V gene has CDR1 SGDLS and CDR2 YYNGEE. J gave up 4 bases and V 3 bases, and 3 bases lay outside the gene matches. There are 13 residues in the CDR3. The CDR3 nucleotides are TGTGCCAGCAGCGCGACAGGGTCAGAGACCCAGTACTTC. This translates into CASSATGSETQYF. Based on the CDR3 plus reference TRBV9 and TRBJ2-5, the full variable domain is DSGVTQTPKHLITATGQRVTLRCSPRSGDLSVYWYQQSLDQGLQFLIQYYNGEERAKGNILERFSAQQFPDLHSELNLSSLELGDSALYFCASSATGSETQYFGPGTRLLVL.

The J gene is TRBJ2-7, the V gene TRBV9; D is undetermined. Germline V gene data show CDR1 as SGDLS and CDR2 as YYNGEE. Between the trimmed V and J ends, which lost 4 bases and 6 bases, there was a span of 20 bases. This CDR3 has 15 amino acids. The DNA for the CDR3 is TGTGCCAGCAGCCCCCAACAAGGACCTTCGGGCGAGCAGTACTTC. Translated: CASSPQQGPSGEQYF.

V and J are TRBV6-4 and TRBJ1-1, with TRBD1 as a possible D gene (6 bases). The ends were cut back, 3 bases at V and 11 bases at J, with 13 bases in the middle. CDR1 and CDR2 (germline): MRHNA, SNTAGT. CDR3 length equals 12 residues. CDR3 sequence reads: CASSEGGRGAFF. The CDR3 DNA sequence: TGTGCCAGCAGTGAAGGGGGTCGAGGGGCTTTCTTT.

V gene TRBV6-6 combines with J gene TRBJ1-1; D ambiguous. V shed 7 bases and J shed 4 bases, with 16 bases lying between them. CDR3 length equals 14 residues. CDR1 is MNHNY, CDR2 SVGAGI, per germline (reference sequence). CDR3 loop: CASTQGRVGTEAFF. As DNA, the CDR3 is TGTGCCAGCACCCAAGGGAGGGTCGGCACTGAAGCTTTCTTT.

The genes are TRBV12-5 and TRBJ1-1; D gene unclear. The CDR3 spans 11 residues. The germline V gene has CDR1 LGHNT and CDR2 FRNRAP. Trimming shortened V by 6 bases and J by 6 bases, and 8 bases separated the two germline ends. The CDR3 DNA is TGTGCTAGTGGAACTGGGGCTGAAGCTTTCTTT. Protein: CASGTGAEAFF.

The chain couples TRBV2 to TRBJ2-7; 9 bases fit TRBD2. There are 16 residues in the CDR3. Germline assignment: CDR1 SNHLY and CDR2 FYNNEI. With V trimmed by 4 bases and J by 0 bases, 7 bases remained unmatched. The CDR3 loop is CASSVGVSGSSYEQYF. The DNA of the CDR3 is TGTGCCAGCAGTGTAGGGGTTAGCGGGAGCTCCTACGAGCAGTACTTC.

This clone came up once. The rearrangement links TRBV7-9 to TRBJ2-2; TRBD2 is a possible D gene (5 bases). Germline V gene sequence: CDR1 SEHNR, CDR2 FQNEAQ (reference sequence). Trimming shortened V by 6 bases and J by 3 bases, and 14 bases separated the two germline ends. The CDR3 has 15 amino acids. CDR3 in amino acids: CASRPPGRDTGELFF. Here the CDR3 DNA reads TGTGCCAGCAGACCCCCCGGGCGGGACACCGGGGAGCTGTTTTTT.

CDR3 residues: CASSLLGPIYEQYF. The CDR3 bases are TGTGCCAGCAGCTTACTGGGACCGATCTACGAGCAGTACTTC. V and J are TRBV7-2 and TRBJ2-7; the D gene could be TRBD1 or TRBD2 (5 bases each). Germline lookup yields CDR1 SGHTA and CDR2 FQGNSA. Trimming cost V 2 bases and J 3 bases, with 11 bases left between them. This CDR3 is 14 amino acids long.

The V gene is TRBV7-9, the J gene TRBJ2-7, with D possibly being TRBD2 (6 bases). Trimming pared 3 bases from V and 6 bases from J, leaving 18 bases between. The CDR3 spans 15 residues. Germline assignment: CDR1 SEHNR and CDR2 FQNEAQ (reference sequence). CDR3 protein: CASSLEGTIPSEQYF. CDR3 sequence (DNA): TGTGCCAGCAGCTTGGAGGGGACGATTCCTTCCGAGCAGTACTTC. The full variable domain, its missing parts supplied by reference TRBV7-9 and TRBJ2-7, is DTGVSQNPRHKITKRGQNVTFRCDPISEHNRLYWYRQTLGQGPEFLTYFQNEAQLEKSRLLSDRFSAERPKGSFSTLEIQRTEQGDSAMYLCASSLEGTIPSEQYFGPGTRLTVT.

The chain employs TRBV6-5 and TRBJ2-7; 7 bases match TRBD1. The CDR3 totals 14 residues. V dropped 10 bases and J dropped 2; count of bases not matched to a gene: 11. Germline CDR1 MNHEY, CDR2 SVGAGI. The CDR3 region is CAIRPTGAPYEQYF. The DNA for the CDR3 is TGTGCCATCAGACCCACAGGGGCCCCCTACGAGCAGTACTTC.

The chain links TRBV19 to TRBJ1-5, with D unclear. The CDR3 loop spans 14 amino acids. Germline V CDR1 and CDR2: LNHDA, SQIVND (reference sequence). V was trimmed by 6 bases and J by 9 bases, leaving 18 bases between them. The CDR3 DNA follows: TGTGCCAGTAGCCCGAAATATAATCAAAGGCCCCAGCATTTT. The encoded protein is CASSPKYNQRPQHF.

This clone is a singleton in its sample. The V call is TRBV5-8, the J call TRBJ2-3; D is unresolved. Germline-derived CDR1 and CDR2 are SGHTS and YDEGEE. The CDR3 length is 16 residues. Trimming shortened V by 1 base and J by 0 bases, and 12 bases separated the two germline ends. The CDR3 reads CASSLTGTVSTDTQYF. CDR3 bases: TGTGCCAGCAGCTTGACCGGTACAGTTAGCACAGATACGCAGTATTTT.

CDR3 nucleotide sequence: TGTGCCAGCAGCGTGCCCCGGACGACTAGCACAGATACGCAGTATTTT. Amino acid sequence: CASSVPRTTSTDTQYF. The V gene is TRBV5-5, the J gene TRBJ2-3; unclear D gene. V lost 4 bases and J 0 bases, leaving 15 bases between the germline ends. This CDR3 is built from 16 residues. CDR1 is SGHKS and CDR2 is YYEKEE in the germline V gene (reference sequence).

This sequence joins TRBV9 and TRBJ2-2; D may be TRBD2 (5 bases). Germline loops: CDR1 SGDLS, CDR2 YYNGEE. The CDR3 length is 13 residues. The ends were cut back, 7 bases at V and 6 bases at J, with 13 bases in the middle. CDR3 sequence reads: CASLRERAGELFF. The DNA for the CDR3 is TGTGCCAGCTTGAGGGAACGCGCCGGGGAGCTGTTTTTT.

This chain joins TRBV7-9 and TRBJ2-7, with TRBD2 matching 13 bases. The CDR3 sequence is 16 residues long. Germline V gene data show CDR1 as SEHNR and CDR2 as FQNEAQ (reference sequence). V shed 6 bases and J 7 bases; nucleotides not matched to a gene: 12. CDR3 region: CASRPRRTSGSGEQYF. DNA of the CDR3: TGTGCCAGCAGGCCCCGGCGGACTAGCGGGAGTGGTGAGCAGTACTTC.

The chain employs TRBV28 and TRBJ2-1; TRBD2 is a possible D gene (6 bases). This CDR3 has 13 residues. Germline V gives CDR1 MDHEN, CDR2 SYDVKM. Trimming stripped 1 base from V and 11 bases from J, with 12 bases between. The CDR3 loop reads CASSLSLGTQQFF. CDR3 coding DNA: TGTGCCAGCAGTTTATCCCTGGGGACTCAGCAGTTCTTC.

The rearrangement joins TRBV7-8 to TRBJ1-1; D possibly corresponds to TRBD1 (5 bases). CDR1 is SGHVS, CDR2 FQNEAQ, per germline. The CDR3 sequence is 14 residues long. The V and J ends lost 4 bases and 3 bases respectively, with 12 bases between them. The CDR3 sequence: CASSSGTSYTEAFF. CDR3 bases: TGTGCCAGCAGCTCTGGGACCTCATACACTGAAGCTTTCTTT.

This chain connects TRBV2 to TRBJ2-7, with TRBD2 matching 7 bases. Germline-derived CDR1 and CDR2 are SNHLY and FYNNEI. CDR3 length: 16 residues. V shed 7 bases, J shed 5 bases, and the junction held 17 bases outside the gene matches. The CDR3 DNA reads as TGTGCCAGCATCAAATCCCCCGGGGAGGGGTTCCACGAGCAGTACTTC. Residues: CASIKSPGEGFHEQYF.

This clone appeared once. CDR3: CASSEGTALLRPQHF. DNA for the CDR3: TGTGCCAGCAGTGAAGGGACAGCTTTATTGAGGCCCCAGCATTTT. The V and J genes are TRBV6-1 and TRBJ1-5; a possible D gene is TRBD1 (6 bases). V dropped 1 base and J dropped 9 bases, with 16 bases sitting between them. Germline V gene lookup returns CDR1 MNHNS and CDR2 SASEGT. The CDR3 loop spans 15 amino acids.

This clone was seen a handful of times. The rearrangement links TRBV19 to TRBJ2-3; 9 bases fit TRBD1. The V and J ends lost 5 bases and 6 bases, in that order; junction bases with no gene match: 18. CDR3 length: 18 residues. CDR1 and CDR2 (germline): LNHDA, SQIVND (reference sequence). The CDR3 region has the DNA TGTGCCAGTAGTCGTAATGTTTTCACCGGGACAGGGAGCGATACGCAGTATTTT. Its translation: CASSRNVFTGTGSDTQYF.

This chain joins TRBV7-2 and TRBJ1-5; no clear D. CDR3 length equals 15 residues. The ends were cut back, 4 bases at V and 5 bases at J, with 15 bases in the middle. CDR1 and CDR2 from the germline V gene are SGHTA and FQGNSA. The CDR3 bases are TGTGCCAGCAGCTACAGTGGGCCGAGCGATCAGCCCCAGCATTTT. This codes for CASSYSGPSDQPQHF.

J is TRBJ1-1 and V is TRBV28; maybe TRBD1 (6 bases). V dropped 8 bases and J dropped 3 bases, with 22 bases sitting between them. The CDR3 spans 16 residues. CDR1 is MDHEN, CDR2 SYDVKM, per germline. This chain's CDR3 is CASPKPGAQGDTEAFF. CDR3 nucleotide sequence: TGTGCCAGCCCTAAGCCGGGGGCGCAGGGCGACACTGAAGCTTTCTTT. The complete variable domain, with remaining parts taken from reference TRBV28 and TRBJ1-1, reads DVKVTQSSRYLVKRTGEKVFLECVQDMDHENMFWYRQDPGLGLRLIYFSYDVKMKEKGDIPEGYSVSREKKERFSLILESASTNQTSMYLCASPKPGAQGDTEAFFGQGTRLTVV.